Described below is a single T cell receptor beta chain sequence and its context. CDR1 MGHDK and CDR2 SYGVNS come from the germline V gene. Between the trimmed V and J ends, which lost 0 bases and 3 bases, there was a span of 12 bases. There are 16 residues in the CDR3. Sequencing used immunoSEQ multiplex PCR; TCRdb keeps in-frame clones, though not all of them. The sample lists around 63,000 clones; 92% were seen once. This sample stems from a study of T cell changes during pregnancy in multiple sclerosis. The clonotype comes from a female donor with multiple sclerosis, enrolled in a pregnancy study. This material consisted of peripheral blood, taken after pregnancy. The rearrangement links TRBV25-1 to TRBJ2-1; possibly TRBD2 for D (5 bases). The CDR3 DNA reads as TGTGCCAGCAGTGAATATGGCGGGTACATCTACAATGAGCAGTTCTTC. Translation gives CASSEYGGYIYNEQFF.